The following is a T cell receptor beta chain sequence with its context. The antigen remains unidentified. Amplified regions were TCR beta CDR3 sequences from RNA transcripts. Using the HTBI primer set, a first-round RT-PCR was run on the TCR CDR3. MiXCR was run by TCRdb on the multiplex PCR reads, yielding one entry per CDR3 protein. The sample contains approximately 600,000 distinct CDR3 sequences, less than 25% of which appear only once. The data derive from a study of T cells in Graves' hyperthyroidism and ophthalmopathy. Background on the study: Peripheral blood draws took place at initial diagnosis, ahead of any treatment. Whole-study results and caveats: Also found in blood were most expanded thyroid clonotypes above 0.001.

Losses at the gene ends were 5 bases for V and 4 bases for J; bases not matched to a gene: 6. The CDR3 extends over 14 amino acids. Sequences were obtained from blood. The clonotype comes from a man aged 30-40 years with Graves' ophthalmopathy. The chain has TRBV12-3 or TRBV12-4 and TRBJ2-7; 9 bases are a match to TRBD1. For the CDR3, the DNA is TGTGCCAGCAGTGACAGGGGGTTCAGTTACGAGCAGTACTTC. Amino acid sequence: CASSDRGFSYEQYF.